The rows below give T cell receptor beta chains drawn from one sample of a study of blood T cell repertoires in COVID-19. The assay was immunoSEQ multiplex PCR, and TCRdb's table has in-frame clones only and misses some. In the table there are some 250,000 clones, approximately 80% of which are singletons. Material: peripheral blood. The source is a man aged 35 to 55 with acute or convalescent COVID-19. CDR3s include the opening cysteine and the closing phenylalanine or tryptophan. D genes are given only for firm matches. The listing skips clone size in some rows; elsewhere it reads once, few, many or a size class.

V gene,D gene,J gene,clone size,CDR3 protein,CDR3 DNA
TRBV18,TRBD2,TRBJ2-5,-,CASSLFSGAQETQYF,TGTGCCAGCTCGCTATTTAGCGGGGCCCAAGAGACCCAGTACTTC
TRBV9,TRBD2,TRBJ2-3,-,CASSPRSGRGTDTQYF,TGTGCCAGCAGCCCCCGTAGCGGGAGAGGCACAGATACGCAGTATTTT
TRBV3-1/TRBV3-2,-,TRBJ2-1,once,CASSQLDSGEQFF,TGTGCCAGCAGCCAACTCGACTCGGGTGAGCAGTTCTTC
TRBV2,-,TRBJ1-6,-,CASSLMTTGGTSPLHF,TGTGCCAGCAGTCTGATGACGACTGGTGGTACTTCACCCCTCCACTTT
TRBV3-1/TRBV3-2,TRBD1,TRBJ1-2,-,CASSRHRGSNYGYTF,TGTGCCAGCAGCCGTCACAGGGGGAGTAACTATGGCTACACCTTC
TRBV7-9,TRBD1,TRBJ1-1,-,CASSPTGANTEAFF,TGTGCCAGCAGCCCTACAGGGGCGAACACTGAAGCTTTCTTT
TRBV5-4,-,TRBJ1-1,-,CASSLSRGLNTEAFF,TGTGCCAGCAGCTTGAGCAGGGGATTAAACACTGAAGCTTTCTTT
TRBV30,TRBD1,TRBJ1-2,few,CAWSGQGQGLYYGYTF,TGTGCCTGGAGTGGGCAGGGACAGGGCCTTTACTATGGCTACACCTTC
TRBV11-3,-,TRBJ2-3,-,CASSRGGSTDTQYF,TGTGCCAGCAGCAGGGGGGGATCCACAGATACGCAGTATTTT
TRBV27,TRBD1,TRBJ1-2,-,CASSPNSLRTGVDGYTF,TGTGCCAGCAGTCCGAACTCACTTAGGACAGGGGTTGATGGCTACACCTTC
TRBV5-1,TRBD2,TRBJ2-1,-,CASSTLAGDGNEQFF,TGCGCCAGCAGCACCCTAGCGGGAGATGGAAATGAGCAGTTCTTC
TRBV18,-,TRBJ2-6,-,CASSPEGAGGANVLTF,TGTGCCAGCTCACCGGAGGGGGCAGGTGGGGCCAACGTCCTGACTTTC
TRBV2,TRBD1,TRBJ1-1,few,CASKGTDRRTEAFF,TGTGCCAGCAAGGGGACAGACCGGAGGACTGAAGCTTTCTTT
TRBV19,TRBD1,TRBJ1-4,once,CASSGQGASTNEKLFF,TGTGCCAGTAGCGGACAGGGGGCTTCCACTAATGAAAAACTGTTTTTT
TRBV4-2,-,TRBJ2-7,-,CASSQALQAGTPYEQYF,TGTGCCAGCAGCCAAGCTCTTCAGGCAGGGACTCCCTACGAGCAGTACTTC
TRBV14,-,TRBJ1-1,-,CASSQLGGTEAFF,TGTGCCAGCAGCCAACTTGGCGGCACTGAAGCTTTCTTT
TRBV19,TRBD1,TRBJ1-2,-,CASSIIEGGWDGYTF,TGTGCCAGTAGTATAATCGAAGGGGGCTGGGATGGCTACACCTTC
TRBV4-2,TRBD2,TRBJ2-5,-,CASSQELAARGWETQYF,TGTGCCAGCAGCCAAGAACTAGCGGCCAGAGGTTGGGAGACCCAGTACTTC
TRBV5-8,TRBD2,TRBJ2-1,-,CASRSSGSSYNEQFF,TGTGCCAGCAGATCTAGCGGGTCCTCCTACAATGAGCAGTTCTTC
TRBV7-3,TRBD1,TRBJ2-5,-,CASSSLGTGEETQYF,TGTGCCAGCAGCTCACTAGGGACAGGGGAAGAGACCCAGTACTTC
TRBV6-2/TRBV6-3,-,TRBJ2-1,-,CASSLGLALHNEQFF,TGTGCCAGCAGTTTAGGACTGGCCCTCCACAATGAGCAGTTCTTC
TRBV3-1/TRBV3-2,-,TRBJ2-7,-,CASSQAGGYEGQYF,TGTGCCAGCAGCCAAGCGGGGGGCTACGAGGGGCAGTACTTC
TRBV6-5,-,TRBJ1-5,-,CASRRDYSNQPQHF,TGTGCCAGCAGAAGAGATTATAGCAATCAGCCCCAGCATTTT
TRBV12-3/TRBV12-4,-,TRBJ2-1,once,CASSPNGDEQFF,TGTGCCAGCAGTCCTAACGGGGATGAGCAGTTCTTC
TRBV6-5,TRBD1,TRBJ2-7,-,CASSSQTGGFYEQYF,TGTGCCAGCAGTAGCCAGACAGGGGGCTTTTACGAGCAGTACTTC
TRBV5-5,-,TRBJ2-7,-,CASSLAPASAEQYF,TGTGCCAGCAGCTTGGCCCCAGCTAGTGCTGAGCAGTACTTC
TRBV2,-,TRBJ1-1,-,CASTSMEGQYEDTEAFF,TGTGCCAGCACCTCCATGGAAGGACAGTACGAGGACACTGAAGCTTTCTTT
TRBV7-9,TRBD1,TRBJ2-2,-,CASQGDGGELFF,TGTGCCAGCCAGGGGGACGGCGGGGAGCTGTTTTTT
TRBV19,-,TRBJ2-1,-,CASRVPGSRNEQFF,TGTGCCAGTAGAGTTCCGGGTTCAAGGAATGAGCAGTTCTTC
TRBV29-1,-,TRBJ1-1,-,CSVERGSSYTEAFF,TGCAGCGTTGAAAGGGGCAGCTCCTACACTGAAGCTTTCTTT